Here is one T cell receptor beta chain with its context. No antigen is known for it. The planned depth of sequencing spanned 1 in 200,000 to 1 in 1 million T cells. TCRdb's copy holds only in-frame clones and misses some; the assay was immunoSEQ multiplex PCR. Of about 60,000 clones in the sample, roughly three fifths were seen once. From cryopreserved PBMCs came 1.5 to 2.5 micrograms of genomic DNA used for TCR beta libraries. The data are from a study of cytotoxic CD8 clonotypes in ibrutinib-treated CLL. About the study: Of the patients, about a dozen were relapsed/refractory, roughly 15 treatment-naive and 17 IGHV unmutated. Study conclusions and caveats: Clonality showed a rise at ibrutinib response that reversed toward baseline at progression.

The CDR3 covers 11 residues. Germline loops: CDR1 SNHLY, CDR2 FYNNEI. V was trimmed by 5 bases and J by 6 bases, leaving 6 bases between them. This chain links TRBV2 with TRBJ2-3; the D is unclear. Material: PBMCs, obtained after 24 months of ibrutinib treatment. The receptor's source is a human donor with chronic lymphocytic leukemia. CDR3 in DNA: TGTGCCAGCAGTAGAGCTGATACGCAGTATTTT. It encodes CASSRADTQYF.